Shown below are 9 T cell receptor beta chains from a single sample sequenced in a study of blood T cell repertoires in COVID-19. The data were produced by immunoSEQ multiplex PCR, yet TCRdb's version contains in-frame clones alone and is incomplete. The sample contains roughly 190,000 clones, about 89% of which appear only once. Sequencing input: peripheral blood. These receptors originate from a man aged 65 to 79 with acute or convalescent COVID-19.

The chain combines TRBV27 with TRBJ1-1; possible D gene TRBD1, 5 bases. V gave up 5 bases and J gave up 4 bases, with 17 bases separating them. The CDR3 covers 15 residues. Germline-derived CDR1 and CDR2 are MNHEY and SMNVEV (reference sequence). In DNA form, the CDR3 reads TGTGCCAGCAGTGGTGGTGAGGACATTCGCACTGAAGCTTTCTTT. Translated, it gives CASSGGEDIRTEAFF.

The rearrangement joins TRBV9 to TRBJ2-3; the match to TRBD1 covers 7 bases. CDR3 length: 16 residues. Trimming took 0 bases from V and 2 from J; bases not matched to a gene: 6. Germline V gene sequence: CDR1 SGDLS, CDR2 YYNGEE. The CDR3 loop is CASSVGPRGITDTQYF. The CDR3 DNA reads as TGTGCCAGCAGCGTAGGCCCCAGGGGGATCACAGATACGCAGTATTTT.

Written as DNA, the CDR3 is TGTGCCAGCAGCCCGAATCCCCCGGGGGGGACAGATCAGCCCCAGCATTTT. Translation gives CASSPNPPGGTDQPQHF. This chain connects TRBV7-6 to TRBJ1-5, with 7 positions matching TRBD1. The CDR3 is 17 residues long. CDR1 is SGHVS and CDR2 is FNYEAQ in the germline V gene. The V segment lost 5 bases and the J segment 5 bases; nucleotides outside the gene matches: 15.

This clone was seen just once. The V gene is TRBV6-6, the J gene TRBJ2-7, with D unresolved. This CDR3 region has 13 residues. V was clipped by 0 bases and J by 5 bases, with 8 bases between them. Germline CDR1 MNHNY, CDR2 SVGAGI (reference sequence). In DNA form, the CDR3 reads TGTGCCAGCAGTTACTCGCGTGCAAACGAGCAGTACTTC. It translates to CASSYSRANEQYF.

As to this clone: This same CDR3 is encoded by further DNA sequences in the sample. The gene calls are TRBV27 and TRBJ1-5; D possibly corresponds to TRBD1 (5 bases). The CDR3 contains 14 residues. Germline lookup yields CDR1 MNHEY and CDR2 SMNVEV (reference sequence). Trimming left V 2 bases short and J 0 bases short, with 5 bases between. CDR3 residues: CASSLQGSNQPQHF. The CDR3 DNA follows: TGTGCCAGCAGTTTACAGGGTAGCAATCAGCCCCAGCATTTT.

The chain couples TRBV29-1 to TRBJ2-1, with 10 bases matching TRBD1. The germline CDR1 and CDR2 sequences are SQVTM and ANQGSEA. J lost 9 bases, V lost 6 bases, and 8 bases had no gene match. There are 13 residues in the CDR3. The CDR3 sequence: CSVTGGAYGEQFF. CDR3 sequence (DNA): TGCAGCGTGACAGGGGGCGCCTACGGTGAGCAGTTCTTC.

The rearrangement joins TRBV5-6 to TRBJ1-2, with TRBD1 identical over 9 bases. Trimming took 3 bases from V and 4 from J; bases not matched to a gene: 7. The CDR3 has 15 residues. Germline-derived CDR1 and CDR2 are SGHDT and YYEEEE. The CDR3 coding sequence is TGTGCCAGCAGCTCCCGGGACAGGGCCATCTATGGCTACACCTTC. This translates into CASSSRDRAIYGYTF.

This chain links TRBV19 with TRBJ1-2, with 9 positions matching TRBD1. This CDR3 is built from 15 residues. Per the germline V gene, CDR1 is LNHDA and CDR2 is SQIVND (reference sequence). The V and J ends lost 7 bases and 5 bases, in that order; junction bases with no gene match: 11. CDR3 in DNA: TGTGCCAGTATTGGATACAGGGGGCTATGGTATGGCTACACCTTC. It codes for CASIGYRGLWYGYTF.

The DNA for the CDR3 is TGTGCCAGCAGGTCTAGCTACGAGCAGTACTTC. Its translation: CASRSSYEQYF. This sequence joins TRBV2 and TRBJ2-7; D remains unclear. With 6 bases removed from V and 3 bases from J, the gap between germline ends came to 6 bases. The CDR3 contains 11 residues. Germline V gene data show CDR1 as SNHLY and CDR2 as FYNNEI.